This paragraph reports one T cell receptor beta chain. Time point denoted: peripheral blood 6 weeks after treatment start. These data originate in a study of PD-L1 blockade in urothelial cancer. Assay used: immunoSEQ multiplex PCR; TCRdb lists only in-frame clones, some missing. The data contain approximately 44,000 clones, less than 95% of them singletons. The trim removed 2 bases at V and 7 bases at J, leaving 2 bases unmatched. Germline V CDR1 and CDR2: KGHSH, LQKENI. This CDR3 is 13 amino acids long. The V and J genes are TRBV18 and TRBJ2-4; 7 nucleotides line up with TRBD2. The sequencing used PBMCs, collected around atezolizumab (anti-PD-L1) treatment. The source of this sequence is a man aged 65 to 79 with urothelial cancer. The CDR3 coding sequence is TGTGCCAGCTCACCAGGGGGGGAGAACATTCAGTACTTC. Translated: CASSPGGENIQYF.